This T cell receptor beta chain was obtained from a study of PD-1 blockade in classical Hodgkin lymphoma. Study results and limitations: Newly diagnosed patients were reported to start with lower TCR diversity than healthy donors. Nivolumab initiated under 1 year post-ASCT led to patient exclusion. Those achieving complete response showed baseline diversity like newly diagnosed patients. CD4+ but not CD8+ TCR diversity rose significantly by C4D1.

Details on this clone: The target antigen is unknown.

Using immunoSEQ multiplex PCR, the repertoire was profiled, and TCRdb retains in-frame clones only, with some absent. The data show about 32,000 clones, 81% seen once. Time point indicated: cycle 4 day 1 (C4D1), after more than five weeks of nivolumab. With no exception, relapse followed autologous stem cell transplantation in all patients, and brentuximab vedotin exposure varied. After removal of 5 bases from V and 7 bases from J, the junction contained 10 bases not matched to a gene. The germline gives CDR1 SNHLY, CDR2 FYNNEI. This CDR3 has 16 amino acids. The TCR sequence derives from a human donor with classical Hodgkin lymphoma. V gene TRBV2 combines with J gene TRBJ1-5; 11 bases are shared with TRBD1. Sequencing was performed on peripheral blood mononuclear cells (PBMCs), taken before the fourth cycle of nivolumab. In nucleotides, the CDR3 is TGTGCCAGCAGTTCTCCGGGACAGGGGGTAGGACAGCCCCAGCATTTT. Protein sequence: CASSSPGQGVGQPQHF.